This T cell receptor (beta chain) is drawn from a study of T cell responses to AZD1222 COVID-19 vaccine. Study-wide background: Second doses at about 4 or about 12 weeks were pooled. Study findings and constraints: Recipients of two AZD1222 doses showed rising Spike-specific TCR breadth and depth. The donors showed a predominance of white British ancestry and of females, with possible underestimation of clonal diversity.

On this clone: Its antigen remains unknown.

Germline assignment: CDR1 MRHNA and CDR2 SNTAGT. The CDR3 sequence is 14 residues long. Trimming left V 9 bases short and J 6 bases short, with 15 bases between. Only in-frame clones appear in the TCRdb table, and some are missing; sequencing was by immunoSEQ multiplex PCR. The sample consists of 80,000 to 130,000 clones, 80% to 90% of them appearing once. The source material was peripheral blood, sampled on day 0 of AZD1222 vaccination. This chain uses TRBV6-4 with TRBJ1-6; D is ambiguous. The receptor comes from an adult in good health. The CDR3 bases are TGTGCCAGTCACCGGGGTAGGGTTAATTCACCCCTCCACTTT. Protein product: CASHRGRVNSPLHF.